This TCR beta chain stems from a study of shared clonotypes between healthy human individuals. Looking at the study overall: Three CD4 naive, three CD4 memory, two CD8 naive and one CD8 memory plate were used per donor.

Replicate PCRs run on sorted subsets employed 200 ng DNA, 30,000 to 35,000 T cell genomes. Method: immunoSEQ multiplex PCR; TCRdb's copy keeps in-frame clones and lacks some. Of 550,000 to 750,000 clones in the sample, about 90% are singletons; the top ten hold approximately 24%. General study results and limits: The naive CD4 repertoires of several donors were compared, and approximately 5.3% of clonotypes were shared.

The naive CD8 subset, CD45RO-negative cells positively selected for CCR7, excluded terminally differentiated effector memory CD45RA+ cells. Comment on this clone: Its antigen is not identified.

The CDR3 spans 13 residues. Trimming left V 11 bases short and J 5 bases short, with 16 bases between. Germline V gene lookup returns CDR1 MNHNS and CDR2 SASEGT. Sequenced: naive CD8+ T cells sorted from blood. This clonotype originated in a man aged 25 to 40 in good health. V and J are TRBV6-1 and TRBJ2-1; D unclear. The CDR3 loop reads CASAPYPNNEQFF. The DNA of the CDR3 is TGTGCCTCAGCGCCGTACCCGAACAATGAGCAGTTCTTC.